This T cell receptor beta chain comes out of a study of control samples from healthy donors and cancer patients (dated by TCRdb to the early 2020s). The library relied on the immunoSEQ multiplex PCR assay. In TCRdb, the immuneACCESS table is reduced to in-frame sequences with V and J assigned. These tables do not hold every clone; where another copy was compared, an unresolved V gene accounts for under half, and the others remain unexplained. In this sample the table shows about 190,000 clones, about 91% of which occur a single time. Together, the top ten hold 1.8% of the sample. The CDR3 holds 20 amino acids from the cysteine to the phenylalanine. The CDR3 DNA has 60 bases and is translated from base 1. Ends trimmed: V by 4 bases, J by 2 bases; bases unmatched to a gene: 20. In the germline V gene, CDR1 corresponds to MNHNS and CDR2 to SASEGT. With regard to this clone: What this receptor recognizes is not known. Nothing much larger sits one base from this clone, and base qualities are not available.

The sample was blood. This TCR came from a man aged 25-40 years in good health. The sequence is built from TRBV6-1 and TRBJ1-5; 7 central bases correspond to TRBD1. The CDR3 region reads CASSGSRDDRVAEGNQPQHF. The sequenced DNA is TGTGCCAGCAGTGGAAGCCGTGACGACAGGGTTGCGGAGGGCAATCAGCCCCAGCATTTT.